The clone carrying this T cell receptor beta chain appeared many times. PCR was performed a second time for about 7 to 11 cycles using a sample-barcoded 5' primer and a J-beta primer mix. Every single cDNA molecule received a tag from a template-switch adaptor with 12 random nucleotides. TCRdb reprocessed the 5' RACE reads via MiXCR and lists one record per CDR3 protein. The repertoire holds 550,000 to 750,000 distinct CDR3 sequences, with 20% to 25% as singletons. This sample was taken from a study of blood T cells in healthy people across ages. Per sample, at least 5.5 micrograms of total RNA were extracted. The clonotype comes from a man in his sixties or seventies in good health. The sequenced sample was blood.

The CDR3 protein is CASSEGQYSSYEQYF. The CDR3 DNA reads as TGTGCCAGCAGCGAAGGACAGTACAGCTCCTACGAGCAGTACTTC. The chain carries TRBV11-2 and TRBJ2-7, with D possibly TRBD1 on 6 matching bases. V was clipped by 5 bases and J by 0 bases, with 14 bases between them. Germline loops: CDR1 SGHAT, CDR2 FQNNGV. CDR3 size: 15 residues.